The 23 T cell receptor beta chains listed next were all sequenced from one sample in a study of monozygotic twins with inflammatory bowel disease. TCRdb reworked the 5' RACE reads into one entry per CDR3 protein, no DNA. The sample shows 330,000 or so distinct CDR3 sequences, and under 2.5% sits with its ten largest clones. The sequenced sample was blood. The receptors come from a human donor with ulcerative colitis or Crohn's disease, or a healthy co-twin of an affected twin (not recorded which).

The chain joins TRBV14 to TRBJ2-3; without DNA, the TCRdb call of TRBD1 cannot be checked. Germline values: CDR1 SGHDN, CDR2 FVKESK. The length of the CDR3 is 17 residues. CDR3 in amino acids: CASSQRGDRSGTDTQYF.

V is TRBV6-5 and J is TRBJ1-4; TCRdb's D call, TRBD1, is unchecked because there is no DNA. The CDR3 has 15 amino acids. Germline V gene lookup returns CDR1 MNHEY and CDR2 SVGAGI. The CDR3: CASSYTRGPNEKLFF.

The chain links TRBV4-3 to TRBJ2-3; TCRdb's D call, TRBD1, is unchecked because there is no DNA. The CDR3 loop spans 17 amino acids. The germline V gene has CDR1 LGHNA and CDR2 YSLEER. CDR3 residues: CASSQDPPQTSTDTQYF.

CDR3 in amino acids: CSVSRGTNQPQHF. The J gene is TRBJ1-5, the V gene TRBV29-1; as DNA is missing, the TRBD1 call by TCRdb cannot be tested. Germline lookup yields CDR1 SQVTM and CDR2 ANQGSEA. The CDR3 length is 13 residues.

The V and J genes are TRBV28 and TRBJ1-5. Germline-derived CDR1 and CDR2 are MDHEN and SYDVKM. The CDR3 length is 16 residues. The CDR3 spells CASRALVGVGNQPQHF.

The CDR3 reads CASSFQPGTSGYNEQFF. V usage is TRBV5-1 and J usage is TRBJ2-1; TCRdb indicates TRBD2, and absent DNA this call remains unverified. Germline CDR1 and CDR2: SGHRS and YFSETQ. This CDR3 is built from 17 residues.

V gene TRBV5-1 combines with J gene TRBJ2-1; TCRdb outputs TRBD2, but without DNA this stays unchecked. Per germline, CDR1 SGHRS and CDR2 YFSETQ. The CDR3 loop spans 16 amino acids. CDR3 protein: CASSPTTSGGALEQFF.

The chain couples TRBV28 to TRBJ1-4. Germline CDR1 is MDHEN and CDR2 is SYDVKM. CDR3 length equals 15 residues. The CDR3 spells CASSLLSPGNEKLFF.

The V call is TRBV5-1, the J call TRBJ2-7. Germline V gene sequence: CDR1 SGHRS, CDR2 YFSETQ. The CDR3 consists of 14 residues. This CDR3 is CASSLFGEAYEQYF.

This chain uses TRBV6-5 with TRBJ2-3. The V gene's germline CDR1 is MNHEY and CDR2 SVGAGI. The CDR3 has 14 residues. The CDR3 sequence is CASSYAGVEDTQYF.

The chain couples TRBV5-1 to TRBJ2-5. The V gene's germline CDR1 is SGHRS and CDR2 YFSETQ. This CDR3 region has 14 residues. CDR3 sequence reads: CASRISGYQETQYF.

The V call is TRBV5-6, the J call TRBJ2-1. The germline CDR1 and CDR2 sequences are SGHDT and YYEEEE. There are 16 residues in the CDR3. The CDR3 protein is CASSLKVSSSYNEQFF.

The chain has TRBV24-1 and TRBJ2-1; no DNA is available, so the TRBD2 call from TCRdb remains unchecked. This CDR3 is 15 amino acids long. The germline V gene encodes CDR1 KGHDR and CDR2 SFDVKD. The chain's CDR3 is CATSEKGVAYNEQFF.

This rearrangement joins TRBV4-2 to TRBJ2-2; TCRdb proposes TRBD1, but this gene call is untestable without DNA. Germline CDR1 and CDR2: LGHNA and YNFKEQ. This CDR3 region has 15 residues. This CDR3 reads CASSQEQGNTGELFF.

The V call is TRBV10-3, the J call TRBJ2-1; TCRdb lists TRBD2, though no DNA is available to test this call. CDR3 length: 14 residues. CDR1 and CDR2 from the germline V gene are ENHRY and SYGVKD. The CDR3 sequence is CAISDGLARNEQFF.

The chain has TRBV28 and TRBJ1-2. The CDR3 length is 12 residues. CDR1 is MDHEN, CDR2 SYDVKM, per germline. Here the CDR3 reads CASTRYNYGYTF.

The CDR3 region is CASSYISGTGTSYEQYF. The chain links TRBV6-5 to TRBJ2-7; the D call of TRBD1 rests on TCRdb alone, since no DNA is present to check it. CDR1 and CDR2 from the germline V gene are MNHEY and SVGAGI. CDR3 size: 17 residues.

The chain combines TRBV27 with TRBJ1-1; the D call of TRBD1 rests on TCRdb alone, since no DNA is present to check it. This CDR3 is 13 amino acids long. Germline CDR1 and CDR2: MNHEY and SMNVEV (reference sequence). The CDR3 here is CASAWDGNTEAFF.

The CDR3 loop reads CASSPRAGVGETQYF. V and J are TRBV4-2 and TRBJ2-5; TCRdb indicates TRBD1, and absent DNA this call remains unverified. The germline V gene has CDR1 LGHNA and CDR2 YNFKEQ. This CDR3 spans 15 amino acids.

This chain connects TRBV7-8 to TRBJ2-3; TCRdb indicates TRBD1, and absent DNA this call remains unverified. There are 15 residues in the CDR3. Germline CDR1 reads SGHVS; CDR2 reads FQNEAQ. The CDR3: CASSPGQGGTDTQYF. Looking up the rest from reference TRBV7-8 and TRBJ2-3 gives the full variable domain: GAGVSQSPRYKVAKRGQDVALRCDPISGHVSLFWYQQALGQGPEFLTYFQNEAQLDKSGLPSDRFFAERPEGSVSTLKIQRTQQEDSAVYLCASSPGQGGTDTQYFGPGTRLTVL.

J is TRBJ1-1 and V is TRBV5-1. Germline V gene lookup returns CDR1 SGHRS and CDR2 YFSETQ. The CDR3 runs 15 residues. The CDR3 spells CASSLWNSGNTEAFF.

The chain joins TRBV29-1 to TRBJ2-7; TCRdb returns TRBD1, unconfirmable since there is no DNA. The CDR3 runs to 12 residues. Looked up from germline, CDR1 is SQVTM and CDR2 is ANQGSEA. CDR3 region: CSVGDVSYEQYF.

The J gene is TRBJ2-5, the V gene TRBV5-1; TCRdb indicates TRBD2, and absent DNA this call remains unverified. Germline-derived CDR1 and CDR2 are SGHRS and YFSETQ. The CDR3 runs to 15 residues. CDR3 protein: CASSKGLGGVETQYF.